Listed here is a single TCR beta chain. As yet, its antigen is unknown. Germline CDR1 SGHDT, CDR2 YYEEEE. CDR3 length: 14 amino acids. V lost 1 base, J lost 2 bases, and 2 bases stayed unmatched. These data are taken from a study of T cells in tuberculosis. Turning to the study itself: CD1B tetramers identified T cells specific for mycobacterial lipid GMM. Blood was taken before or within 7 days of anti-tuberculosis therapy. Study-level results: Active tuberculosis alpha repertoires lay closer to GMM-specific TCRs than controls'.

Only in-frame clones appear in the TCRdb table, and some are missing; sequencing was by immunoSEQ multiplex PCR. The sample holds tens of thousands of clones, approximately 90% seen once. Time point: new active TB diagnosis, blood taken before or within 7 days of starting treatment. The clonotype was recovered from an adult with tuberculosis. The V and J genes are TRBV5-6 and TRBJ1-1, with TRBD1 matching over 7 bases. Specimen: PBMCs, collected at tuberculosis diagnosis. The CDR3 DNA reads TGTGCCAGCAGCTTGACAGGGGCTAACACTGAAGCTTTCTTT. Translated: CASSLTGANTEAFF.